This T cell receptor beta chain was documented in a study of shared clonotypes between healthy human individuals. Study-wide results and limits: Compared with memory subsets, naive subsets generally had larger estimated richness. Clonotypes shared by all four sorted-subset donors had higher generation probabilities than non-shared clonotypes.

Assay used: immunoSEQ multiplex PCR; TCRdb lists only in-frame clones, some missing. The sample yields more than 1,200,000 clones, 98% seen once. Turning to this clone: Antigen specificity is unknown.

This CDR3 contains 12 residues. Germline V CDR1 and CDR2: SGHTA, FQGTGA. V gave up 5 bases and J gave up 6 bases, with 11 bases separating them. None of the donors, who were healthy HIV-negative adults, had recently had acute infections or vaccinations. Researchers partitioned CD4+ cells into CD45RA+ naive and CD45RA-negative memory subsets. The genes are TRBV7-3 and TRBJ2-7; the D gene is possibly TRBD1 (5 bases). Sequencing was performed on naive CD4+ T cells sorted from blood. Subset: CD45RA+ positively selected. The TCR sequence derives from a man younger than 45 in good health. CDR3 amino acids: CASSDRSGEQYF. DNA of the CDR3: TGTGCCAGCAGCGACAGATCTGGCGAGCAGTACTTC.